The clone carrying this T cell receptor beta chain has just a few counts. Its antigen is currently unknown. Without exception, sorted populations had purity beyond 98%. cDNA synthesis used the whole RNA isolate, giving expressed TCRB sequences. TCRdb keeps only in-frame clones here, not all; method: immunoSEQ multiplex PCR. The table shows fewer than 350,000 clones, with approximately 8.1% occurring only once. This entry comes from a study of beta chain features in type 1 diabetes. Findings of the study overall: A potential PCR bias toward shorter templates would be equal in patient and control samples. Shortening that was moderate but significant affected the TCRB CDR3s of Type 1 diabetes patients in all four CD4+ subsets.

Unmatched junction bases numbered 7, after V lost 7 bases and J lost 7 bases. The CDR3 is made up of 13 amino acids. Germline CDR1 is SEHNR and CDR2 is FQNEAQ (reference sequence). This TCR came from a woman aged 18 to 35 in good health. The sample comprised central memory CD4+ T cells from blood. The chain combines TRBV7-9 with TRBJ2-1, with 7 bases matching TRBD1. The CDR3 reads CASNRGHENEQFF. In nucleotides, the CDR3 is TGTGCCAGCAACAGGGGCCATGAGAATGAGCAGTTCTTC.